The next 14 T cell receptor beta chains were all read from a single sample in a study of OX40 agonist ivuxolimab in advanced cancers. Sequenced by immunoSEQ multiplex PCR; TCRdb stores in-frame clones only, minus some. The data hold 35,000 to 55,000 clones, with 75% to 85% observed a single time. Material: CD4+ or CD8+ T cells sorted from blood, obtained in a trial of the OX40 agonist ivuxolimab. These receptors were obtained from an adult with an advanced solid tumor such as melanoma, head and neck, liver or kidney cancer.

The rearrangement joins TRBV5-1 to TRBJ1-4; D remains ambiguous. Trimming shortened V by 6 bases and J by 1 base, and 13 bases separated the two germline ends. The germline V gene has CDR1 SGHRS and CDR2 YFSETQ. The CDR3 totals 15 residues. The CDR3 DNA is TGCGCCAGCAACGGGTTCGGCTTAACTAATGAAAAACTGTTTTTT. Residues: CASNGFGLTNEKLFF.

This clone was recorded once. The V call is TRBV11-3, the J call TRBJ2-1; TRBD2 agrees at 7 bases. J lost 10 bases, V lost 4 bases, and 10 bases had no gene match. The germline V gene has CDR1 SGHNT and CDR2 YENEEA. The CDR3 consists of 14 residues. This chain's CDR3 is CASSSREGIREQFF. DNA of the CDR3: TGTGCCAGCAGCTCGAGGGAGGGGATAAGGGAGCAGTTCTTC.

V usage is TRBV6-6 and J usage is TRBJ1-3; D gene ambiguous. Trimming took 5 bases from V and 2 from J, leaving 7 bases between them. This CDR3 region has 13 residues. The germline V gene encodes CDR1 MNHNY and CDR2 SVGAGI (reference sequence). As DNA, the CDR3 is TGTGCCAGCAGTCCAGAGACTGGAAACACCATATATTTT. Translated: CASSPETGNTIYF.

V gene TRBV5-8 combines with J gene TRBJ2-3, with 8 bases fitting TRBD1. CDR1 SGHTS and CDR2 YDEGEE come from the germline V gene. The CDR3 is made up of 13 amino acids. The junction had 5 bases not matched to a gene; V was cut back by 6 bases and J by 5 bases. CDR3 loop: CASTGGIIDTQYF. The CDR3, as DNA: TGTGCCAGCACAGGGGGCATTATAGATACGCAGTATTTT.

The CDR3 coding sequence is TGCGCCAGCAGCTCCGGGGTCAGGGCCGACACAGATACGCAGTATTTT. This codes for CASSSGVRADTDTQYF. This rearrangement joins TRBV5-1 to TRBJ2-3; D tentatively fits TRBD1 or TRBD2 (5 bases each). The germline V gene encodes CDR1 SGHRS and CDR2 YFSETQ. V dropped 3 bases and J dropped 2 bases, with 16 bases sitting between them. The CDR3 extends over 16 amino acids.

The genes are TRBV11-2 and TRBJ2-3; a possible D gene is TRBD2 (5 bases). This CDR3 is built from 13 residues. Per germline, CDR1 SGHAT and CDR2 FQNNGV. V lost 5 bases and J 5 bases, leaving 11 bases between the germline ends. The CDR3 bases are TGTGCCAGCAGCACCAGCGGTGGAGATACGCAGTATTTT. Its translation is CASSTSGGDTQYF.

The chain carries TRBV5-4 and TRBJ2-1; TRBD2 aligns across 8 bases. The CDR3 is made up of 12 amino acids. Germline CDR1 is SGHNT and CDR2 is YYREEE (reference sequence). After removal of 3 bases from V and 10 bases from J, the junction contained 3 bases not matched to a gene. CDR3 sequence reads: CASSSVAGEQFF. CDR3 nucleotides: TGTGCCAGCAGCTCCGTAGCGGGAGAGCAGTTCTTC.

This clone was observed a handful of times. The rearrangement joins TRBV28 to TRBJ1-1; tentatively, D is TRBD1 (6 bases). The germline V gene has CDR1 MDHEN and CDR2 SYDVKM. This CDR3 is 14 amino acids long. V gave up 2 bases and J gave up 5 bases, with 12 bases separating them. CDR3 in amino acids: CASSLVGGLTEAFF. DNA of the CDR3: TGTGCCAGCAGTTTAGTGGGGGGCTTAACTGAAGCTTTCTTT.

The chain recombines TRBV18 with TRBJ1-1; D gene uncertain. The CDR3 totals 14 residues. Trimming took 1 base from V and 5 from J, leaving 11 bases between them. CDR1 and CDR2 (germline): KGHSH, LQKENI. CDR3 sequence: CASSPQREMTEAFF. In DNA, the CDR3 is TGTGCCAGCTCACCACAACGGGAAATGACTGAAGCTTTCTTT.

The chain employs TRBV30 and TRBJ2-7, with TRBD2 matching over 8 bases. With 4 bases clipped from V and 3 bases from J, the junction kept 8 bases outside the gene matches. Germline assignment: CDR1 GTSNPN and CDR2 SVGIG (reference sequence). There are 14 residues in the CDR3. The CDR3 is CAWTPLAGRYEQYF. The CDR3 bases are TGTGCCTGGACCCCCCTAGCGGGCCGCTACGAGCAGTACTTC. Together with reference TRBV30 and TRBJ2-7, the CDR3 gives the full variable domain: SQTIHQWPATLVQPVGSPLSLECTVEGTSNPNLYWYRQAAGRGLQLLFYSVGIGQISSEVPQNLSASRPQDRQFILSSKKLLLSDSGFYLCAWTPLAGRYEQYFGPGTRLTVT.

The gene calls are TRBV15 and TRBJ1-2, with TRBD1 as a possible D gene (6 bases). The CDR3 covers 15 residues. Germline assignment: CDR1 LNHNV and CDR2 YYDKDF (reference sequence). Trimming left V 0 bases short and J 4 bases short, with 12 bases between. This CDR3 reads CATSRDRGKAYGYTF. The CDR3 DNA reads as TGTGCCACCAGCAGAGACAGGGGCAAAGCCTATGGCTACACCTTC.

The chain has TRBV28 and TRBJ1-3; TRBD1 might be the D (6 bases). Germline-derived CDR1 and CDR2 are MDHEN and SYDVKM. Trimming removed 6 bases at V and 0 bases at J, with 18 bases between. This CDR3 contains 17 residues. The CDR3 DNA is TGTGCCAGCAGCCTGGGGTCTACAGGGAACTCTGGAAACACCATATATTTT. Translated, it gives CASSLGSTGNSGNTIYF. Using reference TRBV28 and TRBJ1-3 for the parts outside the CDR3, the full variable domain is DVKVTQSSRYLVKRTGEKVFLECVQDMDHENMFWYRQDPGLGLRLIYFSYDVKMKEKGDIPEGYSVSREKKERFSLILESASTNQTSMYLCASSLGSTGNSGNTIYFGEGSWLTVV.

This chain uses TRBV18 with TRBJ1-2; TRBD1 matches at 9 bases. The CDR3 contains 13 residues. Germline V CDR1 and CDR2: KGHSH, LQKENI. The junction had 8 bases not matched to a gene; V was cut back by 7 bases and J by 8 bases. The CDR3 region has the DNA TGTGCCAGCTTCACGGGACAGGGCAACGGCTACACCTTC. As protein: CASFTGQGNGYTF. The whole variable domain, remainder taken from reference TRBV18 and TRBJ1-2, is NAGVMQNPRHLVRRRGQEARLRCSPMKGHSHVYWYRQLPEEGLKFMVYLQKENIIDESGMPKERFSAEFPKEGPSILRIQQVVRGDSAAYFCASFTGQGNGYTFGSGTRLTVV.

The V call is TRBV14, the J call TRBJ2-1; 8 bases line up with TRBD2. V dropped 4 bases and J dropped 8; count of bases not matched to a gene: 10. The germline V gene has CDR1 SGHDN and CDR2 FVKESK. This CDR3 contains 15 residues. CDR3 residues: CASSPLAVLVDEQFF. CDR3 DNA: TGTGCCAGCAGCCCACTAGCGGTATTGGTAGATGAGCAGTTCTTC.